These 4 T cell receptor beta chains originate from one sample sequenced in a study of blood T cell repertoires in COVID-19. Clones were sequenced by immunoSEQ multiplex PCR, and TCRdb holds only the in-frame ones, with some missing. Of 450,000 to 500,000 clones in the sample, roughly 85% were seen once. Sample: peripheral blood. The receptors derive from a human donor in a cohort sampled during active COVID-19.

The chain links TRBV5-1 to TRBJ1-6; a possible D gene is TRBD1 (5 bases). CDR1 SGHRS and CDR2 YFSETQ come from the germline V gene. Between the trimmed V and J ends, which lost 4 bases and 1 base, there was a span of 15 bases. The CDR3 covers 17 residues. The CDR3 protein is CASSDQGSLSYNSPLHF. DNA for the CDR3: TGCGCCAGCAGCGATCAGGGCAGCTTATCCTATAATTCACCCCTCCACTTT.

The V gene is TRBV28, the J gene TRBJ2-1; 10 nucleotides line up with TRBD2. Germline-derived CDR1 and CDR2 are MDHEN and SYDVKM. The CDR3 is made up of 16 amino acids. With V trimmed by 7 bases and J by 11 bases, 17 bases remained unmatched. The CDR3 coding sequence is TGTGCCAGCACTCTCAGGGGGGCTAGCGGGAGAGGTAAGCAGTTCTTC. It yields the protein CASTLRGASGRGKQFF.

In its sample, this clone was seen once. The chain links TRBV29-1 to TRBJ2-5, with D possibly being TRBD1 (5 bases). Germline V gene data show CDR1 as SQVTM and CDR2 as ANQGSEA. The V end was cut by 4 bases, the J end by 5 bases, with 8 bases between. CDR3 length equals 11 residues. CDR3 DNA sequence: TGCAGCGTTGGCAGGGATGAGACCCAGTACTTC. The encoded protein is CSVGRDETQYF.

The rearrangement joins TRBV28 to TRBJ1-2; perhaps TRBD1 as D (6 bases). V was trimmed by 5 bases and J by 5 bases, leaving 15 bases between them. The germline CDR1 and CDR2 sequences are MDHEN and SYDVKM. The CDR3 consists of 14 residues. CDR3 sequence (DNA): TGTGCCAGCAGTGCCTGGACAGTCTCTTATGGCTACACCTTC. Translation: CASSAWTVSYGYTF.